The present entry profiles one T cell receptor beta chain with its context. Assay used: immunoSEQ multiplex PCR; TCRdb lists only in-frame clones, some missing. Of over 150,000 clones listed, around 85% were seen once; the top ten hold 6.9%. These data come from a study of blood T cell repertoires in COVID-19. Enrollment of patients from Seattle took place during active infection, with longitudinal follow-up. This clonotype was sampled from a man at least 80 years old with COVID-19, enrolled during active disease. Material for sequencing was peripheral blood.

Written as DNA, the CDR3 is TGTGCCAGTAGTATAGTGGGGGGGAGGGGCAATCAGCCCCAGCATTTT. It codes for CASSIVGGRGNQPQHF. The chain carries TRBV19 and TRBJ1-5; D might be TRBD1 (5 bases). The CDR3 length is 16 residues. Per germline, CDR1 LNHDA and CDR2 SQIVND (reference sequence). Trimming pared 1 base from V and 2 bases from J, leaving 12 bases between.